The T cell receptor (beta chain) under discussion was sequenced for a study of blood T cell repertoires in COVID-19. The authors' processing: Amplified reference gene primers provided the basis for estimating nucleated cell counts. Sequencing used immunoSEQ multiplex PCR; TCRdb keeps in-frame clones, though not all of them. Clone size and the V and J calls come from that table; the DNA yielded D and trimming. This table has about 440,000 clones, about 85% appearing once. Germline assignment: CDR1 SGHTA and CDR2 FQGNSA. The CDR3 totals 13 residues. Trimming took off 6 bases at V and 5 bases at J, with 13 bases between the two ends.

The rearrangement joins TRBV7-2 to TRBJ2-5, with D tentatively TRBD1 (6 bases). Sequencing input: PBMCs or T cells enriched from blood (not recorded which). This TCR came from a young woman with acute COVID-19. The CDR3 DNA sequence: TGTGCCAGCAGGGTAACAGGGACGGAGACCCAGTACTTC. Residues: CASRVTGTETQYF.